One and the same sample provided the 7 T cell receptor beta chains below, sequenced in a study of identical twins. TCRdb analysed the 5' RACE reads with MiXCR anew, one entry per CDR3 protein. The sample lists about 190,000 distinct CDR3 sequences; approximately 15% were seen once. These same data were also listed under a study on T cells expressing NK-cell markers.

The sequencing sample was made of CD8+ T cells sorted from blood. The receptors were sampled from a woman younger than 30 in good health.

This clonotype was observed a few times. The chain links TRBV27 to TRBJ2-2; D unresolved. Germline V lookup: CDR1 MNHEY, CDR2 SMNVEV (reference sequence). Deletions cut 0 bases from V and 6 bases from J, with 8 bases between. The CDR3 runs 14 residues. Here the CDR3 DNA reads TGTGCCAGCAGTTTATCACTGGGGTCCGGGGAGCTGTTTTTT. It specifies CASSLSLGSGELFF.

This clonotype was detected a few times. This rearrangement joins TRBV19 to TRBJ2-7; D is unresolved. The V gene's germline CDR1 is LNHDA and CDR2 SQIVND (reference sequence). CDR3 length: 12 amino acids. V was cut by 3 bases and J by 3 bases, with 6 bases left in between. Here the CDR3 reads CASSMGRYEQYF. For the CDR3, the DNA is TGTGCCAGTAGTATGGGTCGCTACGAGCAGTACTTC.

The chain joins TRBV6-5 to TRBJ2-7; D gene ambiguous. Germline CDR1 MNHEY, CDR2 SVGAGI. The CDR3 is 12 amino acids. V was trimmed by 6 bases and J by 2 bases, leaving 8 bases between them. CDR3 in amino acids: CASRGFPYEQYF. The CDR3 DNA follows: TGTGCCAGCAGGGGGTTTCCCTACGAGCAGTACTTC.

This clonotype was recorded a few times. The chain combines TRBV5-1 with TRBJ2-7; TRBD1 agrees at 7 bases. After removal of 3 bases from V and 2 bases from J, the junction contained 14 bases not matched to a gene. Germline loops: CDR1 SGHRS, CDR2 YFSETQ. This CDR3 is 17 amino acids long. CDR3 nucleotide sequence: TGCGCCAGCAGCTCCGCGGTGGACAGGCTCCTCCCCTACGAGCAGTACTTC. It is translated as CASSSAVDRLLPYEQYF.

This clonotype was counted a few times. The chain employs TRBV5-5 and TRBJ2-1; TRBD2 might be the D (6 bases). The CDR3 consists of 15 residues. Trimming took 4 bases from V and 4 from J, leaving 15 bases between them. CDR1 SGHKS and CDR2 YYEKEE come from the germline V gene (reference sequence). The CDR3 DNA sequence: TGTGCCAGCAGCCCCCTCGGGGGTACTTACAATGAGCAGTTCTTC. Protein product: CASSPLGGTYNEQFF. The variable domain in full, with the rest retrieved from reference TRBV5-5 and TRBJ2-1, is DAGVTQSPTHLIKTRGQQVTLRCSPISGHKSVSWYQQVLGQGPQFIFQYYEKEERGRGNFPDRFSARQFPNYSSELNVNALLLGDSALYLCASSPLGGTYNEQFFGPGTRLTVL.

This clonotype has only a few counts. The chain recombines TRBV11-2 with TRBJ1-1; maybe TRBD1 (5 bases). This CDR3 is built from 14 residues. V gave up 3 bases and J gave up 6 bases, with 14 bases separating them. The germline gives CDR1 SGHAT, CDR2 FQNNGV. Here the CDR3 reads CASSFGRGGAEAFF. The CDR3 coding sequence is TGTGCCAGCAGCTTCGGGCGGGGCGGCGCTGAAGCTTTCTTT. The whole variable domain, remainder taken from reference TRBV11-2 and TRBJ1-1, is EAGVAQSPRYKIIEKRQSVAFWCNPISGHATLYWYQQILGQGPKLLIQFQNNGVVDDSQLPKDRFSAERLKGVDSTLKIQPAKLEDSAVYLCASSFGRGGAEAFFGQGTRLTVV.

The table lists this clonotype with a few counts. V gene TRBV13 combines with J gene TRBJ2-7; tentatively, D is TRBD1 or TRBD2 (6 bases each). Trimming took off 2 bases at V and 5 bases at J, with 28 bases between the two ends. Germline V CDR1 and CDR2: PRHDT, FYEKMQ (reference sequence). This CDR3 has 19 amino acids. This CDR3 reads CASSLTSGPKRGPPNEQYF. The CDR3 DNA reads TGTGCCAGCAGCTTAACCAGCGGGCCGAAACGGGGGCCTCCTAACGAGCAGTACTTC.